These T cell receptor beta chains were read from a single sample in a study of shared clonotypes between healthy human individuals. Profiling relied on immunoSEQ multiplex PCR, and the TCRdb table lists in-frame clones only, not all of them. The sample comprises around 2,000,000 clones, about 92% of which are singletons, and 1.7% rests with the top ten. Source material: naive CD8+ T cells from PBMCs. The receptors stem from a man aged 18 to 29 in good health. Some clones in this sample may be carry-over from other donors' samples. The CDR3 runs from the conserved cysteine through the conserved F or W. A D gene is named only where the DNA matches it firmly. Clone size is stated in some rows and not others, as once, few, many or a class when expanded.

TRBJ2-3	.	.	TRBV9	TGTGCCAGCAGCGTAGATAGGGGCCACCGCACAGATACGCAGTATTTT	CASSVDRGHRTDTQYF
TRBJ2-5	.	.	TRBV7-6	TGTGCCAGCAGCATCACTCCGGGGGGCGCCGGGACCCAGTACTTC	CASSITPGGAGTQYF
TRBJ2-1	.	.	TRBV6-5	TGTGCCAGCAGTCCCTCGGGTAGCTCCTACAATGAGCAGTTCTTC	CASSPSGSSYNEQFF
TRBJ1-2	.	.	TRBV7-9	TGTGCCAGCAGCCTCAAGCGCCTCTATGGCTACACCTTC	CASSLKRLYGYTF
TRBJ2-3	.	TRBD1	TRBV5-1	TGCGCCAGCAGCCCGCCGGGACAGGGAGGTTTAGATACGCAGTATTTT	CASSPPGQGGLDTQYF
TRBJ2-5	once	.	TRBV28	TGTGCCAGCAGTTTATGGGGCCGGGCCCCAGGGGAGACCCAGTACTTC	CASSLWGRAPGETQYF
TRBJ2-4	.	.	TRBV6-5	TGTGCCAGCCCTAATCGGACCTTCCCGGCTGCGTACTTC	CASPNRTFPAAYF
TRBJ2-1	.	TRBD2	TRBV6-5	TGTGCCAGCAGTACACTAGCGGGAGGCTACAATGAGCAGTTCTTC	CASSTLAGGYNEQFF
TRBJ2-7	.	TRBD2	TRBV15	TGTGCCACCAGCAGGGGGACTAGCGGGAGTCAGTACTTC	CATSRGTSGSQYF
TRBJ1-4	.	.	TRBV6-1	TGTGCCAGCAGTGAAGCGCCTGGGGGGGCAAAGGAAAAACTGTTTTTT	CASSEAPGGAKEKLFF
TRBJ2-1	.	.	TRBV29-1	TGCAGCGTTTACAGCTACAATGAGCAGTTCTTC	CSVYSYNEQFF
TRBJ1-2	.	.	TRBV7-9	TGTGCCAGCAGCTTAGACAGGGAAGAGTTCTATGGCTACACCTTC	CASSLDREEFYGYTF
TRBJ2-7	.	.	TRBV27	TGTGCCAGCAGTCCCAGGGGGGCCTCCTACGAGCAGTACTTC	CASSPRGASYEQYF
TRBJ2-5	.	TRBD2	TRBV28	TGTGCCAGCAGTTCCGGACTAGCGGGAGGGCAAGAGACCCAGTACTTC	CASSSGLAGGQETQYF
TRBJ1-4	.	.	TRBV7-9	TGTGCCAGCGTAGAAGGGACTCTGGAGGAAAAACTGTTTTTT	CASVEGTLEEKLFF
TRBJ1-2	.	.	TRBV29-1	TGCAGCATACGTGAGGCGGGAAAAGCTAACTATGGCTACACCTTC	CSIREAGKANYGYTF
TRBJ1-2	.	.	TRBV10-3	TGTGCCATCAGTAAGTGGACACCCAGGGAAAACTATGGCTACACCTTC	CAISKWTPRENYGYTF
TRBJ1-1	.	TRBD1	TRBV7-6	TGTGCCAGCAGTTCCCATCGAGAAACCGGGACAGGAAACACTGAAGCTTTCTTT	CASSSHRETGTGNTEAFF
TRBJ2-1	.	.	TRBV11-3	TGTGCCAGCAGCTTAGTCTTAGGGAGGAGCTCCTACAATGAGCAGTTCTTC	CASSLVLGRSSYNEQFF
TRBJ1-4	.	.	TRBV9	TGTGCCAGCAGCGTAGGGGCGACACCGCCTAATGAAAAACTGTTTTTT	CASSVGATPPNEKLFF
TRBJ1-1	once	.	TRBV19	TGTGCCAGTAGTAGGCGCGGCGGTTCAGGGAACACTGAAGCTTTCTTT	CASSRRGGSGNTEAFF
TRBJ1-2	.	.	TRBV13	TGTGCCAGCAGCTTACGAGCTAACTATGGCTACACCTTC	CASSLRANYGYTF
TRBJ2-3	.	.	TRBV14	TGTGCCAGCACCCAGGGCGGGAGCACAGATACGCAGTATTTT	CASTQGGSTDTQYF
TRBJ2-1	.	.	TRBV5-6	TGTGCCAGCAGCACGGGATTGGAGGAGTTCTTC	CASSTGLEEFF
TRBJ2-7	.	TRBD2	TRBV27	TGTGCCAGCAGTCCCACGGGGGGTCGCAACGAGCAGTACTTC	CASSPTGGRNEQYF